This T cell receptor (beta chain) was retrieved from a study of blood T cells in healthy people across ages. Findings and limits, study-wide: Naive CD4+ cells and diversity were both higher in long-lived donors than in aged donors.

A sample-barcoded 5' primer and a J-beta primer mix were used in a second PCR of roughly 7 to 12 cycles. TCRdb re-called the 5' RACE reads through MiXCR, storing one row per CDR3 protein. The data show about 770,000 distinct CDR3 sequences, with 40% to 50% seen just once and about a fifth held by the top ten. This clonotype has just a few counts. Its target is not known. The CDR3 has 19 amino acids. Germline trimming cut 5 bases from V and 1 base from J; bases unmatched to any gene: 11. From germline, CDR1 is SGHTA and CDR2 FQGTGA. The rearrangement uses TRBV7-3 and TRBJ2-6; 10 positions match TRBD1. The clonotype originates from a man aged 60 to 75 in good health. Sequenced sample: blood. This chain's CDR3 is CASSPAGQGMGSGANVLTF. In DNA, the CDR3 is TGTGCCAGCAGCCCCGCGGGACAGGGGATGGGTTCTGGGGCCAACGTCCTGACTTTC.